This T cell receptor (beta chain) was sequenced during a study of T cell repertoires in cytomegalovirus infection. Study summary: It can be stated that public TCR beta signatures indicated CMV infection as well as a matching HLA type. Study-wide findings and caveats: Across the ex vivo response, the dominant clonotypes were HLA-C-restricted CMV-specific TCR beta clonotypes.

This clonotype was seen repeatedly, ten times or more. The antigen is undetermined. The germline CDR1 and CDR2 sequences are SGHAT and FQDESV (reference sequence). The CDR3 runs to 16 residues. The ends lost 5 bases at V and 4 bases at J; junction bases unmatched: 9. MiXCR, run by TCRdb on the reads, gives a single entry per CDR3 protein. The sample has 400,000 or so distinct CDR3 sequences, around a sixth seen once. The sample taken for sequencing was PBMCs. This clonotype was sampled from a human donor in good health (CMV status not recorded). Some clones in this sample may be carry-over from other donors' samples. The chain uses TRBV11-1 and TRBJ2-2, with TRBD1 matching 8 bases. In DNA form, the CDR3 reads TGTGCCAGCAGCCCCCAGGGGGCATTGAGCACCGGGGAGCTGTTTTTT. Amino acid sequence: CASSPQGALSTGELFF.